The present TCR beta chain was sequenced within a study of vaccination effects on CD4 cells after COVID-19. Subsequent to a culture period of around 10 days, CD4+ T cells were isolated. Each participant received a vaccine that was either BNT162b2 or mRNA-1273, given as two doses. There are 15 residues in the CDR3. After removal of 7 bases from V and 1 base from J, the junction contained 6 bases not matched to a gene. In germline, CDR1 is SGHRS, CDR2 YFSETQ. In this sample, this clone turned up once. Its antigen remains unknown. Here immunoSEQ multiplex PCR was the method, and the copy in TCRdb shows in-frame clones only, minus some. This table holds over 45,000 clones, approximately 70% found once.

J is TRBJ2-5 and V is TRBV5-1; TRBD2 agrees at 11 bases. The sample was CD4+ T cells from PBMCs cultured without peptide, taken after COVID-19 vaccination. The TCR originated in a human donor who received a COVID-19 vaccine. CDR3 nucleotides: TGCGCCAGCTGTTTAGCGGGAGGGCGCCAAGAGACCCAGTACTTC. It is translated as CASCLAGGRQETQYF.